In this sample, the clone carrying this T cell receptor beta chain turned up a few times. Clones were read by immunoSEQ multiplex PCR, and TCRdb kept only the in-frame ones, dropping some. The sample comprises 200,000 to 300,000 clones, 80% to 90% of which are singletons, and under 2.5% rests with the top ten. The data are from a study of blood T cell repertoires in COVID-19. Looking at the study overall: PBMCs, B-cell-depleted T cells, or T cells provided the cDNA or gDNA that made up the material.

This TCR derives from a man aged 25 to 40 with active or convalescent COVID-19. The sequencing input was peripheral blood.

CDR3 coding DNA: TGCGCCAGCAGATACACTCTACAGGGGGACTATGGCTACACCTTC. It codes for CASRYTLQGDYGYTF. The V gene is TRBV4-1, the J gene TRBJ1-2, with TRBD1 identical over 8 bases. The ends lost 6 bases at V and 3 bases at J; junction bases unmatched: 9. This CDR3 is 15 amino acids long. The germline V gene encodes CDR1 MGHRA and CDR2 YSYEKL.